These 15 T cell receptor beta chains share one sample of origin, sequenced in a study of post-analysis software for immune sequencing data. Study-wide results and limits: TRBV5-6, TRBV5-1 and TRBV20-1 were among five TRBV segments more frequent in patients than controls.

The library was made from cDNA and included unique molecular identifiers. TCRdb redid the calling of the PCR reads with MiXCR, one entry per CDR3 protein. The sample contains over 150,000 distinct CDR3 sequences, around 30% of which appear only once. Their antigen targets remain unknown. Sequenced: blood. All receptors derive from a girl between 5 and 17 years old with multiple sclerosis.

This clonotype was observed a handful of times. The gene calls are TRBV5-1 and TRBJ1-2; 9 positions agree with TRBD1. Looked up from germline, CDR1 is SGHRS and CDR2 is YFSETQ. J lost 4 bases, V lost 4 bases, and 5 bases had no gene match. The CDR3 consists of 14 residues. The CDR3 protein is CASSPGQGFYGYTF. The CDR3 DNA reads TGCGCCAGCAGCCCGGGACAGGGATTCTATGGCTACACCTTC.

This clonotype has a count of ten or more. The J gene is TRBJ1-2, the V gene TRBV5-1; 9 bases agree with TRBD1. The CDR3 sequence is 15 residues long. The V gene end was trimmed by 6 bases and the J gene end by 8 bases; junction bases not matched to a gene: 14. CDR1 SGHRS and CDR2 YFSETQ come from the germline V gene. The CDR3 region has the DNA TGCGCCAGCACCACCCCCGGGACAGGGTCTGAGGGCTACACCTTC. Translation: CASTTPGTGSEGYTF.

This clonotype was observed a few times. The chain links TRBV28 to TRBJ2-5; TRBD1 agrees at 8 bases. Unmatched junction bases numbered 15, after V lost 7 bases and J lost 5 bases. The CDR3 extends over 16 amino acids. Germline V CDR1 and CDR2: MDHEN, SYDVKM. The CDR3, as DNA: TGTGCCAGCAACTCCGGGACAGGAGATTTTTTGGAGACCCAGTACTTC. It codes for CASNSGTGDFLETQYF.

The V and J genes are TRBV12-5 and TRBJ2-5; D remains unclear. The DNA end is a closer match to TRBJ2-7, so the J assignment may be wrong. This CDR3 comprises 14 residues. Germline values: CDR1 LGHNT, CDR2 FRNRAP. The CDR3 loop reads CASGCSAEGYEQYF. CDR3 coding DNA: TGTGCTAGTGGTTGCTCTGCAGAAGGTTACGAGCAGTACTTC.

This clonotype has a count of ten or more. The rearrangement uses TRBV5-6 and TRBJ2-5, with 7 bases that match TRBD2. The germline V gene has CDR1 SGHDT and CDR2 YYEEEE. This CDR3 region has 16 residues. J was trimmed by 2 bases and V by 2 bases; bases with no gene match: 9. The chain's CDR3 is CASSFGSGMGQETQYF. In DNA form, the CDR3 reads TGTGCCAGCAGCTTCGGAAGCGGGATGGGGCAAGAGACCCAGTACTTC.

Worth noting for this clonotype: With a much larger clone just one base away, this may be a read error. The chain carries TRBV5-6 and TRBJ2-1; D could derive from TRBD1 or TRBD2 (5 bases each). Germline V gene data show CDR1 as SGHDT and CDR2 as YYEEEE. This CDR3 spans 12 amino acids. The V gene lost 4 bases and the J gene lost 13 bases, with 15 bases spanning the gap. CDR3 residues: CASSVQGETQFF. DNA for the CDR3: TGTGCCAGCAGCGTTCAGGGAGAGACCCAGTTCTTC.

This clonotype turned up a few times. The chain couples TRBV20-1 to TRBJ1-4; no definite D call. Per germline, CDR1 DFQATT and CDR2 SNEGSKA (reference sequence). The CDR3 has 14 amino acids. The CDR3 reads CSLQRIATNEKLFF. The DNA of the CDR3 is TGCAGCCTACAGAGAATCGCAACTAATGAAAAACTGTTTTTT.

There are a few counts of this clonotype. The J gene is TRBJ2-7, the V gene TRBV20-1; D is unclear. The germline V gene has CDR1 DFQATT and CDR2 SNEGSKA (reference sequence). The CDR3 runs to 12 residues. V was pared by 5 bases and J by 5 bases, with 13 bases between. For the CDR3, the DNA is TGCAGTGCTGCTGTCTTGGGTGACGAGCAGTACTTC. It encodes CSAAVLGDEQYF.

This chain joins TRBV5-1 and TRBJ2-6; D unclear. This CDR3 has 17 residues. With 5 bases removed from V and 0 bases from J, the gap between germline ends came to 15 bases. Per the germline V gene, CDR1 is SGHRS and CDR2 is YFSETQ. CDR3 loop: CASSQESPSSGANVLTF. The DNA for the CDR3 is TGCGCCAGCAGTCAGGAGTCGCCCAGCTCTGGGGCCAACGTCCTGACTTTC.

The chain joins TRBV18 to TRBJ1-2; 8 nucleotides agree with TRBD1. Unmatched junction bases numbered 9, after V lost 3 bases and J lost 6 bases. CDR1 is KGHSH and CDR2 is LQKENI in the germline V gene. CDR3 length equals 15 residues. CDR3 sequence reads: CASSPAGQGRHGYTF. The CDR3 nucleotides read TGTGCCAGCTCACCTGCAGGACAGGGTCGCCATGGCTACACCTTC.

Turning to this clonotype: Given a much more abundant clone one base away, this may be a read error. This chain links TRBV7-8 with TRBJ1-5; D ambiguous. V dropped 1 base and J dropped 9 bases, with 13 bases sitting between them. This CDR3 is built from 14 residues. Per germline, CDR1 SGHVS and CDR2 FQNEAQ. The CDR3 DNA reads as TGTGCCAGCAGCTTAGAGTCAGGAGCATGGCCCCAGCATTTT. As protein: CASSLESGAWPQHF.

This chain joins TRBV7-8 and TRBJ2-7, with 7 bases that match TRBD1. This CDR3 comprises 14 residues. The junction had 6 bases not matched to a gene; V was cut back by 5 bases and J by 2 bases. Looked up from germline, CDR1 is SGHVS and CDR2 is FQNEAQ. The CDR3 nucleotides read TGTGCCAGCAGCCTAGGGGGCTACCCCTACGAGCAGTACTTC. It translates to CASSLGGYPYEQYF. Full variable domain (missing parts from reference TRBV7-8 and TRBJ2-7): GAGVSQSPRYKVAKRGQDVALRCDPISGHVSLFWYQQALGQGPEFLTYFQNEAQLDKSGLPSDRFFAERPEGSVSTLKIQRTQQEDSAVYLCASSLGGYPYEQYFGPGTRLTVT.

This clonotype was detected many times. V and J are TRBV11-2 and TRBJ2-5, with 9 nucleotides matching TRBD2. The junction had 17 bases not matched to a gene; V was cut back by 5 bases and J by 4 bases. The CDR3 consists of 18 residues. Germline values: CDR1 SGHAT, CDR2 FQNNGV. CDR3 amino acids: CASSPRGTSINRGETQYF. The DNA of the CDR3 is TGTGCCAGCAGCCCACGGGGGACTAGCATTAATAGGGGAGAGACCCAGTACTTC. The full variable domain, in which reference TRBV11-2 and TRBJ2-5 provide the parts outside the CDR3, is EAGVAQSPRYKIIEKRQSVAFWCNPISGHATLYWYQQILGQGPKLLIQFQNNGVVDDSQLPKDRFSAERLKGVDSTLKIQPAKLEDSAVYLCASSPRGTSINRGETQYFGPGTRLLVL.

This clonotype was counted at least ten times. CDR3 loop: CSANPATGGGLNTEAFF. The DNA of the CDR3 is TGCAGTGCTAACCCCGCTACAGGGGGCGGATTGAACACTGAAGCTTTCTTT. The chain has TRBV20-1 and TRBJ1-1; TRBD1 matches at 9 bases. V lost 4 bases and J lost 0; bases outside the gene matches: 12. CDR1 and CDR2 from the germline V gene are DFQATT and SNEGSKA (reference sequence). The CDR3 is 17 residues long.

The chain uses TRBV6-5 and TRBJ1-2; D ambiguous. The V and J ends lost 11 bases and 0 bases respectively, with 19 bases between them. The CDR3 runs 15 residues. Per the germline V gene, CDR1 is MNHEY and CDR2 is SVGAGI. CDR3 amino acids: CAAKGSYLANYGYTF. Here the CDR3 DNA reads TGTGCCGCGAAAGGCAGTTACTTAGCTAACTATGGCTACACCTTC.